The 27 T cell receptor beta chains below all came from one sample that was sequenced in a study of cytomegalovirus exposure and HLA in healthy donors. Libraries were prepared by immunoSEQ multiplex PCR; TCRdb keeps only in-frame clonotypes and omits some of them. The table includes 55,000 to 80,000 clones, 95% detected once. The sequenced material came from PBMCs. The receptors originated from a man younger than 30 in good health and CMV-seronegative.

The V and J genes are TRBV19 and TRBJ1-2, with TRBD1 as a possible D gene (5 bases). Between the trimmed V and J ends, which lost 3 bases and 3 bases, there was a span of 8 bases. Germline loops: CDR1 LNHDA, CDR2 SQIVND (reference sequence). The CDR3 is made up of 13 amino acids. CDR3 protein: CASSIGRDYGYTF. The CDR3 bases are TGTGCCAGTAGTATCGGCAGGGACTATGGCTACACCTTC.

CDR3: CASSVTGEMNTEAFF. CDR3 coding DNA: TGTGCCAGCAGCGTGACAGGAGAGATGAACACTGAAGCTTTCTTT. The chain couples TRBV9 to TRBJ1-1, with D possibly being TRBD1 (6 bases). Per germline, CDR1 SGDLS and CDR2 YYNGEE. This CDR3 contains 15 residues. The V end lost 2 bases, the J end lost 0 bases, and 11 bases lay between the germline ends. The whole variable domain, filled in from reference TRBV9 and TRBJ1-1, reads DSGVTQTPKHLITATGQRVTLRCSPRSGDLSVYWYQQSLDQGLQFLIQYYNGEERAKGNILERFSAQQFPDLHSELNLSSLELGDSALYFCASSVTGEMNTEAFFGQGTRLTVV.

The CDR3 DNA reads TGTGCCATCAGTGACCCTCCGAGGAACACTGAAGCTTTCTTT. Its translation is CAISDPPRNTEAFF. The chain links TRBV10-3 to TRBJ1-1; D not certain. The V and J ends lost 3 bases and 1 base respectively, with 9 bases between them. CDR1 and CDR2 (germline): ENHRY, SYGVKD. This CDR3 spans 14 amino acids.

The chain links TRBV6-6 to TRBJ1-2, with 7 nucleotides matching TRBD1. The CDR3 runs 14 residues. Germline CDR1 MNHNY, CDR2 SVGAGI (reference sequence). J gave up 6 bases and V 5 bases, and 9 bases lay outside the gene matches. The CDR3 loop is CASSLQGGGNGYTF. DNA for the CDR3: TGTGCCAGCAGTCTTCAGGGGGGAGGAAATGGCTACACCTTC.

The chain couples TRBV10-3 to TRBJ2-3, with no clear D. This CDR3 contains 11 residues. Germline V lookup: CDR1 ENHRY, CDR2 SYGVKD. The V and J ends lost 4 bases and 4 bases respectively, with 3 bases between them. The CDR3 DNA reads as TGTGCCATCAGTGCGGCAGATACGCAGTATTTT. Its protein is CAISAADTQYF.

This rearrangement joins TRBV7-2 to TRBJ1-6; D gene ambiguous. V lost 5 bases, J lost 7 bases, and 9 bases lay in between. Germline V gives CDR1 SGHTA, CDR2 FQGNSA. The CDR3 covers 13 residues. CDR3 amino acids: CASSPAGNSPLHF. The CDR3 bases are TGTGCCAGCAGCCCCGCAGGAAATTCACCCCTCCACTTT.

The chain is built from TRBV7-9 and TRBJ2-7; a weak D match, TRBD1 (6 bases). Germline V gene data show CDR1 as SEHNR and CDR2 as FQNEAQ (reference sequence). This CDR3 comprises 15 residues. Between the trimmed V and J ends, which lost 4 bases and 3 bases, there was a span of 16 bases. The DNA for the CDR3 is TGTGCCAGCAGCTCTCCGCCGACAGGAGTCTACGAGCAGTACTTC. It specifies CASSSPPTGVYEQYF. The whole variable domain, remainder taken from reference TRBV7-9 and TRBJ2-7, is DTGVSQNPRHKITKRGQNVTFRCDPISEHNRLYWYRQTLGQGPEFLTYFQNEAQLEKSRLLSDRFSAERPKGSFSTLEIQRTEQGDSAMYLCASSSPPTGVYEQYFGPGTRLTVT.

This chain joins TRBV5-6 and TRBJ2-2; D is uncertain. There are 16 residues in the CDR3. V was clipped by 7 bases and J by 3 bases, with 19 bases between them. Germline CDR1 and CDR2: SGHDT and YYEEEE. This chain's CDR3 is CASLGAASGYTGELFF. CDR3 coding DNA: TGTGCCAGCCTAGGTGCGGCTTCTGGGTACACCGGGGAGCTGTTTTTT.

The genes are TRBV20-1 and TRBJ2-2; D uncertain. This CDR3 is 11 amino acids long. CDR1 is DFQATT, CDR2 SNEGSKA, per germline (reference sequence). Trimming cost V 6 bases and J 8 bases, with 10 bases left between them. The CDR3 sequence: CSARSVGELFF. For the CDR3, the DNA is TGCAGTGCCAGGTCCGTTGGGGAGCTGTTTTTT.

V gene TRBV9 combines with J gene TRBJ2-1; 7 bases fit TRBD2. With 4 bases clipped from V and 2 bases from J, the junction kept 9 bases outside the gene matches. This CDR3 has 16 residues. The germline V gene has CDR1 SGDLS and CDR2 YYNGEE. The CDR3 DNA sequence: TGTGCCAGCAGCCCCTCCGGCGGGACTACCTACAATGAGCAGTTCTTC. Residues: CASSPSGGTTYNEQFF. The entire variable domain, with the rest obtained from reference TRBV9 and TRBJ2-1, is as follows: DSGVTQTPKHLITATGQRVTLRCSPRSGDLSVYWYQQSLDQGLQFLIQYYNGEERAKGNILERFSAQQFPDLHSELNLSSLELGDSALYFCASSPSGGTTYNEQFFGPGTRLTVL.

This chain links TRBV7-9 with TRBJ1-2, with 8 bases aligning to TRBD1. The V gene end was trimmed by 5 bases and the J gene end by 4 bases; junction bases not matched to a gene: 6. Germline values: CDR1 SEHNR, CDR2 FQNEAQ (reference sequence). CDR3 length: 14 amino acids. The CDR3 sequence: CASSRTGRGYGYTF. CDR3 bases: TGTGCCAGCAGCCGGACAGGGAGGGGCTATGGCTACACCTTC.

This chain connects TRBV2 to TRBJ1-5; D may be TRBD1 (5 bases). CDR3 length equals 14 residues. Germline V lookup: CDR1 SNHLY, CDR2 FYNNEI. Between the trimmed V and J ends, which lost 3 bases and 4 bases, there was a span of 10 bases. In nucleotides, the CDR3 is TGTGCCAGCAGTGAGATACAGGTAAATCAGCCCCAGCATTTT. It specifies CASSEIQVNQPQHF.

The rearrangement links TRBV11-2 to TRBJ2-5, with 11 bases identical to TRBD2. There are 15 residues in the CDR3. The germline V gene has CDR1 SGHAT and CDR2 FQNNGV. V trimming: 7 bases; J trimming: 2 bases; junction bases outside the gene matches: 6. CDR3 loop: CASTLTSGVQETQYF. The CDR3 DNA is TGTGCCAGCACCCTGACTAGCGGGGTGCAAGAGACCCAGTACTTC.

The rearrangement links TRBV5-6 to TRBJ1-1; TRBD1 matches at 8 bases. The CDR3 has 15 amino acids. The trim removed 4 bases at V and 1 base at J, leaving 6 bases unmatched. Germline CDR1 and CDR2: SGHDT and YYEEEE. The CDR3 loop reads CASSPWTGTNTEAFF. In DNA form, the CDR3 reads TGTGCCAGCAGCCCATGGACAGGGACGAACACTGAAGCTTTCTTT. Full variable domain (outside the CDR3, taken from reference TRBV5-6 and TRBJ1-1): DAGVTQSPTHLIKTRGQQVTLRCSPKSGHDTVSWYQQALGQGPQFIFQYYEEEERQRGNFPDRFSGHQFPNYSSELNVNALLLGDSALYLCASSPWTGTNTEAFFGQGTRLTVV.

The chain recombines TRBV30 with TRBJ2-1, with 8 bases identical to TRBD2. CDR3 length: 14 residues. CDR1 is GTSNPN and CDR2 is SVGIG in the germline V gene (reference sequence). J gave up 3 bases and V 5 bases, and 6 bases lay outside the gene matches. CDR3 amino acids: CAWRAGAIYNEQFF. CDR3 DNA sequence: TGTGCCTGGCGAGCGGGGGCGATCTACAATGAGCAGTTCTTC.

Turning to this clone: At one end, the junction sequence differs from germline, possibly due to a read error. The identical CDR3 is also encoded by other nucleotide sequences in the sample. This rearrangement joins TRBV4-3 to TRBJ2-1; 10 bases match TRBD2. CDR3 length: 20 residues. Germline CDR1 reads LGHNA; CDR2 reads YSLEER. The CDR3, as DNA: TGCGCCAGCAGCCATCCCGGACTAGCGGAAAAACGAGACTTCTACAATGAGCAATTCTTC. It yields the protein CASSHPGLAEKRDFYNEQFF.

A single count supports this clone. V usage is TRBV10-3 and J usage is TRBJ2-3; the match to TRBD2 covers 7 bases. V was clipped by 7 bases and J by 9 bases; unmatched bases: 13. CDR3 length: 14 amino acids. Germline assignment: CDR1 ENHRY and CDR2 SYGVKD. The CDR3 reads CAIKVGEERGTQYF. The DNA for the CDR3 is TGTGCCATCAAAGTGGGAGAAGAGCGGGGCACGCAGTATTTT.

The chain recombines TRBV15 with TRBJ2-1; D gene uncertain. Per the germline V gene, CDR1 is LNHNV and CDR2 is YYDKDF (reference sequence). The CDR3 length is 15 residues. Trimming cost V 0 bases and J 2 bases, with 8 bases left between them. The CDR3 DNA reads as TGTGCCACCAGCAGAGATTATTCAGCCTACAATGAGCAGTTCTTC. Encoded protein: CATSRDYSAYNEQFF.

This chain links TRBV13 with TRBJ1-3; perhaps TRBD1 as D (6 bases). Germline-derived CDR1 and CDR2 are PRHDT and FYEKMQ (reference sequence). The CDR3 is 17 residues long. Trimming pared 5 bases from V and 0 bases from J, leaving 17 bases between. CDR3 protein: CASSGIWDKSSGNTIYF. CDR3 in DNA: TGTGCCAGCAGCGGAATATGGGACAAGTCCTCTGGAAACACCATATATTTT. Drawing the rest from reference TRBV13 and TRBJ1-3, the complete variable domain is AAGVIQSPRHLIKEKRETATLKCYPIPRHDTVYWYQQGPGQDPQFLISFYEKMQSDKGSIPDRFSAQQFSDYHSELNMSSLELGDSALYFCASSGIWDKSSGNTIYFGEGSWLTVV.

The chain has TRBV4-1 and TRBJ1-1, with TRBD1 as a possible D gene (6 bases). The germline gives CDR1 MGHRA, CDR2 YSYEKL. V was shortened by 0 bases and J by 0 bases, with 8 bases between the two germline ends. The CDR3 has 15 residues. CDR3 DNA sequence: TGCGCCAGCAGCCAAGATGGACAGTTGAACACTGAAGCTTTCTTT. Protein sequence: CASSQDGQLNTEAFF.

The CDR3 nucleotides read TGTGCCAGCACCACGACAGGGACGGGAGAGCAGTACTTC. Translated, it gives CASTTTGTGEQYF. This chain joins TRBV7-9 and TRBJ2-7; TRBD1 matches at 7 bases. Germline loops: CDR1 SEHNR, CDR2 FQNEAQ (reference sequence). This CDR3 has 13 amino acids. J was trimmed by 7 bases and V by 7 bases; bases with no gene match: 10.

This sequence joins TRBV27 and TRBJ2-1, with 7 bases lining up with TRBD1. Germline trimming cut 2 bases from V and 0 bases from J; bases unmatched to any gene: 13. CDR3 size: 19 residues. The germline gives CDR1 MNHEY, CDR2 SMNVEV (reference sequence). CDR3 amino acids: CASSLRVPGQFSSYNEQFF. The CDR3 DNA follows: TGTGCCAGCAGTTTACGGGTCCCGGGACAGTTTAGCTCCTACAATGAGCAGTTCTTC.

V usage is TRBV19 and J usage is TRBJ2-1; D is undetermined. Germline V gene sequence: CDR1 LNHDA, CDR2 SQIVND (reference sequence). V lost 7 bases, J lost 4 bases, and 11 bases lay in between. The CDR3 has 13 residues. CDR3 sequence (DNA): TGTGCCAGTACGAGCCTCGATTACAATGAGCAGTTCTTC. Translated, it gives CASTSLDYNEQFF.

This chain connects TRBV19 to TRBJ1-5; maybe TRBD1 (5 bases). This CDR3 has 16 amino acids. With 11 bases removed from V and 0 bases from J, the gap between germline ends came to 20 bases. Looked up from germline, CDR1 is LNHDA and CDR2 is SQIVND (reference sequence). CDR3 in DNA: TGTGCCTCCCTCGACAGCACCCAATATAGCAATCAGCCCCAGCATTTT. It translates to CASLDSTQYSNQPQHF.

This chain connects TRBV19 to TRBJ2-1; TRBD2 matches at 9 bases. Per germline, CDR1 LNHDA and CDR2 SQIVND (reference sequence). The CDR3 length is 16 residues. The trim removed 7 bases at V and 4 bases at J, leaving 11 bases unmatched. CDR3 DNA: TGTGCCAGTACCCCTGGGCCTAGCGGGGCATACAATGAGCAGTTCTTC. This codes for CASTPGPSGAYNEQFF. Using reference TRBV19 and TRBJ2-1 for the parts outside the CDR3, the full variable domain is DGGITQSPKYLFRKEGQNVTLSCEQNLNHDAMYWYRQDPGQGLRLIYYSQIVNDFQKGDIAEGYSVSREKKESFPLTVTSAQKNPTAFYLCASTPGPSGAYNEQFFGPGTRLTVL.

Written as DNA, the CDR3 is TGTGCCAGCAGTTTATCGATTAGAGATGTGAGAGGGCTTACCAGCACTGAAGCTTTCTTT. Amino acids: CASSLSIRDVRGLTSTEAFF. This chain uses TRBV27 with TRBJ1-1, with no clear D. This CDR3 has 20 residues. CDR1 MNHEY and CDR2 SMNVEV come from the germline V gene (reference sequence). Trimming removed 0 bases from V and 4 bases from J, with 27 bases in between.

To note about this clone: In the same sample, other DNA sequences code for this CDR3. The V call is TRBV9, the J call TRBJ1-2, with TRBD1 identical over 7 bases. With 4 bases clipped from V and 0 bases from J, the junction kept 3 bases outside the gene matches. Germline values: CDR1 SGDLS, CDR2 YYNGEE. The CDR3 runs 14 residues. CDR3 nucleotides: TGTGCCAGCAGCCGACAGGGCTCTAACTATGGCTACACCTTC. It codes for CASSRQGSNYGYTF.